These 25 T cell receptor beta chains were all obtained from the same sample, sequenced in a study of shared clonotypes between healthy human individuals. Sequencing was performed with immunoSEQ multiplex PCR; in TCRdb, only in-frame clones are kept and a portion is missing. The sample includes about 2 million clones, approximately 95% of them seen just once. Input material: naive CD4+ T cells sorted from blood. The subset was: CD45RA+ positively selected. These TCRs come from a man between 18 and 29 years old in good health.

Worth noting for this clone: The same CDR3 can be traced to other DNA sequences in this sample. The V call is TRBV6-5, the J call TRBJ1-2; D call uncertain. CDR3 length: 13 amino acids. Germline CDR1 and CDR2: MNHEY and SVGAGI. Trimming removed 6 bases at V and 0 bases at J, with 8 bases between. The CDR3 reads CASRTTANYGYTF. Here the CDR3 DNA reads TGTGCCAGCAGAACAACAGCTAACTATGGCTACACCTTC.

The V gene is TRBV14, the J gene TRBJ2-5; 7 nucleotides agree with TRBD1. The V gene end was trimmed by 6 bases and the J gene end by 4 bases; junction bases not matched to a gene: 5. Germline CDR1 reads SGHDN; CDR2 reads FVKESK. The CDR3 contains 13 residues. For the CDR3, the DNA is TGTGCCAGCAGTCCGAGGGGGCCAGAGACCCAGTACTTC. It codes for CASSPRGPETQYF.

This clone has a single count. In the same sample, other DNA sequences code for this CDR3. The CDR3: CASSAGGYEQYF. CDR3 coding DNA: TGTGCCAGCAGTGCGGGTGGTTACGAGCAGTACTTC. This chain joins TRBV6-1 and TRBJ2-7; D is unresolved. The CDR3 runs to 12 residues. The germline CDR1 and CDR2 sequences are MNHNS and SASEGT. The V end lost 4 bases, the J end lost 4 bases, and 8 bases lay between the germline ends.

The V and J genes are TRBV5-4 and TRBJ2-2, with 9 bases aligning to TRBD2. V shed 0 bases and J 4 bases; nucleotides not matched to a gene: 7. The CDR3 has 17 amino acids. Germline V gives CDR1 SGHNT, CDR2 YYREEE (reference sequence). The CDR3 protein is CASSLAGLAGLTGELFF. CDR3 nucleotides: TGTGCCAGCAGCTTGGCCGGGCTAGCGGGACTCACCGGGGAGCTGTTTTTT.

This chain joins TRBV9 and TRBJ2-7; D unclear. The CDR3 has 14 residues. V was trimmed by 0 bases and J by 4 bases, leaving 11 bases between them. Germline CDR1 SGDLS, CDR2 YYNGEE. The CDR3 coding sequence is TGTGCCAGCAGCGTAGAGGGCAGCGCGTACGAGCAGTACTTC. Protein product: CASSVEGSAYEQYF.

The chain uses TRBV5-4 and TRBJ2-3; D is unresolved. V lost 0 bases, J lost 6 bases, and 17 bases lay in between. The CDR3 contains 16 residues. Germline V gene sequence: CDR1 SGHNT, CDR2 YYREEE (reference sequence). This CDR3 reads CASSLEPTRNLDTQYF. CDR3 nucleotide sequence: TGTGCCAGCAGCTTGGAACCCACGCGAAATTTGGATACGCAGTATTTT.

Only one count was recorded for this clone. Different DNA sequences within this sample yield the same CDR3. V is TRBV7-9 and J is TRBJ2-2, with unresolved D. The V gene's germline CDR1 is SEHNR and CDR2 FQNEAQ (reference sequence). Trimming took off 0 bases at V and 0 bases at J, with 5 bases between the two ends. The CDR3 runs 15 residues. CDR3 amino acids: CASSLALPNTGELFF. The DNA for the CDR3 is TGTGCCAGCAGCTTAGCGCTTCCGAACACCGGGGAGCTGTTTTTT.

V usage is TRBV5-4 and J usage is TRBJ2-7, with D possibly being TRBD1 or TRBD2 (5 bases each). CDR1 and CDR2 from the germline V gene are SGHNT and YYREEE (reference sequence). V was trimmed by 4 bases and J by 2 bases, leaving 13 bases between them. This CDR3 is 14 amino acids long. CDR3 nucleotides: TGTGCCAGCAGCGGGACCGACTTGGCCTACGAGCAGTACTTC. As protein: CASSGTDLAYEQYF. Variable domain in full (rest from reference TRBV5-4 and TRBJ2-7): ETGVTQSPTHLIKTRGQQVTLRCSSQSGHNTVSWYQQALGQGPQFIFQYYREEENGRGNFPPRFSGLQFPNYSSELNVNALELDDSALYLCASSGTDLAYEQYFGPGTRLTVT.

The rearrangement links TRBV29-1 to TRBJ2-7, with 8 bases fitting TRBD1. The CDR3 is 13 residues long. Germline V gene data show CDR1 as SQVTM and CDR2 as ANQGSEA. J gave up 2 bases and V 5 bases, and 5 bases lay outside the gene matches. In nucleotides, the CDR3 is TGCAGCGTTCGGGACAGGCGGACCTACGAGCAGTACTTC. This gives the protein CSVRDRRTYEQYF.

In regard to this clone: Other DNA sequences in this specimen translate into the identical CDR3. CDR3 sequence: CASSLSGVGTDTQYF. The CDR3, as DNA: TGTGCCAGCAGTTTATCGGGAGTGGGCACAGATACGCAGTATTTT. The J gene is TRBJ2-3, the V gene TRBV27; D possibly corresponds to TRBD2 (5 bases). The CDR3 has 15 residues. Trimming pared 0 bases from V and 1 base from J, leaving 8 bases between. Germline CDR1 and CDR2: MNHEY and SMNVEV (reference sequence).

This clone was recorded once. The chain links TRBV18 to TRBJ1-2, with 8 nucleotides matching TRBD1. This CDR3 is 16 amino acids long. V lost 2 bases, J lost 3 bases, and 8 bases stayed unmatched. The germline CDR1 and CDR2 sequences are KGHSH and LQKENI. The CDR3 reads CASSPSDLQGDYGYTF. The DNA of the CDR3 is TGTGCCAGCTCACCATCGGACCTACAGGGGGACTATGGCTACACCTTC.

The genes are TRBV6-1 and TRBJ2-1, with 9 bases identical to TRBD1. With V trimmed by 6 bases and J by 4 bases, 4 bases remained unmatched. CDR3 length: 14 residues. Germline-derived CDR1 and CDR2 are MNHNS and SASEGT. The CDR3 DNA follows: TGTGCCAGCAGAACAGGGGGCTTGTACAATGAGCAGTTCTTC. It codes for CASRTGGLYNEQFF.

CDR3 amino acids: CASSFGQILNTEAFF. The CDR3 coding sequence is TGTGCCAGCAGTTTTGGACAAATTTTGAACACTGAAGCTTTCTTT. The genes are TRBV28 and TRBJ1-1; a possible D gene is TRBD1 (5 bases). With 3 bases removed from V and 0 bases from J, the gap between germline ends came to 11 bases. The CDR3 loop spans 15 amino acids. CDR1 and CDR2 from the germline V gene are MDHEN and SYDVKM.

The rearrangement joins TRBV9 to TRBJ2-2, with 7 bases lining up with TRBD2. CDR1 and CDR2 (germline): SGDLS, YYNGEE. The CDR3 has 16 residues. The V gene end was trimmed by 0 bases and the J gene end by 5 bases; junction bases not matched to a gene: 7. The CDR3 reads CASSVDPTGRTGELFF. The CDR3 region has the DNA TGTGCCAGCAGCGTAGATCCCACCGGGAGGACCGGGGAGCTGTTTTTT.

V gene TRBV7-9 combines with J gene TRBJ1-4, with D uncertain. Germline-derived CDR1 and CDR2 are SEHNR and FQNEAQ (reference sequence). The V end lost 7 bases, the J end lost 0 bases, and 12 bases lay between the germline ends. This CDR3 spans 15 amino acids. This CDR3 reads CASTGPAATNEKLFF. CDR3 nucleotide sequence: TGTGCCAGCACCGGGCCAGCTGCAACTAATGAAAAACTGTTTTTT.

This clone was observed once. The chain recombines TRBV9 with TRBJ2-3; D not certain. The CDR3 loop spans 12 amino acids. Trimming removed 2 bases from V and 8 bases from J, with 9 bases in between. Germline V CDR1 and CDR2: SGDLS, YYNGEE. The CDR3 protein is CASSVSGGTQYF. For the CDR3, the DNA is TGTGCCAGCAGCGTCTCTGGTGGTACGCAGTATTTT.

The rearrangement links TRBV6-5 to TRBJ2-7; no reliable D call. CDR1 MNHEY and CDR2 SVGAGI come from the germline V gene. The CDR3 totals 13 residues. The V end was cut by 5 bases, the J end by 3 bases, with 11 bases between. The CDR3 DNA reads as TGTGCCAGCAGTACCCCGGTTGGCTACGAGCAGTACTTC. This translates into CASSTPVGYEQYF.

V and J are TRBV29-1 and TRBJ2-7; 7 nucleotides line up with TRBD2. This CDR3 has 17 residues. V lost 6 bases and J lost 0; bases outside the gene matches: 17. CDR1 is SQVTM and CDR2 is ANQGSEA in the germline V gene. The CDR3, as DNA: TGCAGCGTGACCCGATGGACTAGGCAGATAGGCTCCTACGAGCAGTACTTC. Protein: CSVTRWTRQIGSYEQYF.

This clone has only one observation. The J gene is TRBJ1-4, the V gene TRBV5-6; tentatively, D is TRBD1 (5 bases). Trimming cost V 2 bases and J 8 bases, with 16 bases left between them. The germline gives CDR1 SGHDT, CDR2 YYEEEE. There are 15 residues in the CDR3. CDR3 sequence reads: CASSLRRGVGEKLFF. DNA for the CDR3: TGTGCCAGCAGCTTAAGGAGGGGAGTAGGGGAAAAACTGTTTTTT.

The rearrangement joins TRBV6-4 to TRBJ1-1; D gene unclear. Trimming pared 8 bases from V and 1 base from J, leaving 11 bases between. The CDR3 extends over 13 amino acids. Looked up from germline, CDR1 is MRHNA and CDR2 is SNTAGT. The CDR3 DNA follows: TGTGCCAGCTCCCTCTCCCCGAACACTGAAGCTTTCTTT. Its protein product is CASSLSPNTEAFF.

The rearrangement joins TRBV5-1 to TRBJ2-7; D is possibly TRBD1 (6 bases). Germline CDR1 and CDR2: SGHRS and YFSETQ. The germline V and J ends were trimmed by 2 bases and 4 bases, with 10 bases remaining between them. This CDR3 is built from 13 residues. In nucleotides, the CDR3 is TGCGCCAGCAGCTTCGGCAGGGGTTACGAGCAGTACTTC. It specifies CASSFGRGYEQYF.

This chain connects TRBV4-1 to TRBJ2-7, with D tentatively TRBD2 (5 bases). The CDR3 has 16 amino acids. Trimming pared 4 bases from V and 0 bases from J, leaving 16 bases between. The germline CDR1 and CDR2 sequences are MGHRA and YSYEKL. The CDR3 coding sequence is TGCGCCAGCAGCCTCGCCCGGACGGGGAGCTCCTACGAGCAGTACTTC. Protein sequence: CASSLARTGSSYEQYF.

The chain links TRBV5-1 to TRBJ2-3, with TRBD1 matching 10 bases. The CDR3 runs to 16 residues. From germline, CDR1 is SGHRS and CDR2 YFSETQ. V lost 3 bases and J lost 1; bases outside the gene matches: 5. The CDR3 is CASSSRGQGGTDTQYF. CDR3 in DNA: TGCGCCAGCAGCTCACGAGGACAGGGGGGCACAGATACGCAGTATTTT. Full variable domain (missing parts from reference TRBV5-1 and TRBJ2-3): KAGVTQTPRYLIKTRGQQVTLSCSPISGHRSVSWYQQTPGQGLQFLFEYFSETQRNKGNFPGRFSGRQFSNSRSEMNVSTLELGDSALYLCASSSRGQGGTDTQYFGPGTRLTVL.

The chain employs TRBV5-1 and TRBJ1-2; maybe TRBD1 (6 bases). The CDR3 sequence is 15 residues long. Germline loops: CDR1 SGHRS, CDR2 YFSETQ. With 0 bases removed from V and 4 bases from J, the gap between germline ends came to 13 bases. The DNA of the CDR3 is TGCGCCAGCAGCTTGGACAGGGTGTTAGGCTATGGCTACACCTTC. Translating gives CASSLDRVLGYGYTF.

This rearrangement joins TRBV2 to TRBJ2-5; TRBD2 aligns across 8 bases. CDR1 and CDR2 from the germline V gene are SNHLY and FYNNEI. V shed 7 bases, J shed 2 bases, and the junction held 6 bases outside the gene matches. The CDR3 covers 14 residues. CDR3 in DNA: TGTGCCAGCATTTTAGGCGGGGGGCAAGAGACCCAGTACTTC. It yields the protein CASILGGGQETQYF. Together with reference TRBV2 and TRBJ2-5, the CDR3 gives the full variable domain: EPEVTQTPSHQVTQMGQEVILRCVPISNHLYFYWYRQILGQKVEFLVSFYNNEISEKSEIFDDQFSVERPDGSNFTLKIRSTKLEDSAMYFCASILGGGQETQYFGPGTRLLVL.